The next 22 T cell receptor beta chains were all read from a single sample in a study of blood T cell repertoires in COVID-19. Generated by immunoSEQ multiplex PCR, the TCRdb table keeps only in-frame clones and is missing some. This sample carries 140,000 to 150,000 clones, around 86% of them seen once, and the ten largest clones take around 11%. Sample: PBMCs or T cells enriched from blood (not recorded which). Receptors originate from a man aged 55 to 70 who had recovered from COVID-19.

In this sample, this clone turned up a few times. This rearrangement joins TRBV5-1 to TRBJ1-1; D might be TRBD1 (5 bases). Trimming removed 4 bases at V and 8 bases at J, with 15 bases between. This CDR3 is 13 amino acids long. Germline V gene sequence: CDR1 SGHRS, CDR2 YFSETQ. CDR3 in amino acids: CASSEVGLSEAFF. DNA for the CDR3: TGCGCCAGCAGCGAAGTGGGGCTTAGCGAAGCTTTCTTT.

The chain uses TRBV9 and TRBJ1-2; 9 bases line up with TRBD1. The J segment lost 2 bases and the V segment lost 4 bases, leaving 9 bases of the junction unmatched. From germline, CDR1 is SGDLS and CDR2 YYNGEE. The CDR3 sequence is 16 residues long. The CDR3 region has the DNA TGTGCCAGCAGCACCCTAGGACAGGGGCCCAACTATGGCTACACCTTC. As protein: CASSTLGQGPNYGYTF.

This chain uses TRBV11-2 with TRBJ2-5; 7 nucleotides match TRBD1. This CDR3 has 14 amino acids. CDR1 is SGHAT, CDR2 FQNNGV, per germline. Trimming took 8 bases from V and 0 from J; bases not matched to a gene: 6. CDR3 sequence (DNA): TGTGCCAGCTCAGGGGGTTCCTACCAAGAGACCCAGTACTTC. Protein product: CASSGGSYQETQYF.

The chain carries TRBV6-5 and TRBJ1-5; D ambiguous. Germline V gene sequence: CDR1 MNHEY, CDR2 SVGAGI. CDR3 size: 13 residues. The ends were cut back, 0 bases at V and 5 bases at J, with 5 bases in the middle. The CDR3 nucleotides are TGTGCCAGCAGTTACTCGGCCCATCAGCCCCAGCATTTT. This encodes CASSYSAHQPQHF.

The J gene is TRBJ2-2, the V gene TRBV7-2; 9 nucleotides match TRBD1. V shed 1 base and J 3 bases; nucleotides not matched to a gene: 6. Germline lookup yields CDR1 SGHTA and CDR2 FQGNSA. This CDR3 spans 17 amino acids. The CDR3 spells CASSLDRGRRDTGELFF. CDR3 nucleotides: TGTGCCAGCAGCTTAGACAGGGGGCGCAGGGACACCGGGGAGCTGTTTTTT. Based on the CDR3 plus reference TRBV7-2 and TRBJ2-2, the full variable domain is GAGVSQSPSNKVTEKGKDVELRCDPISGHTALYWYRQSLGQGLEFLIYFQGNSAPDKSGLPSDRFSAERTGGSVSTLTIQRTQQEDSAVYLCASSLDRGRRDTGELFFGEGSRLTVL.

The CDR3 region is CASSPLGLYEQYF. The CDR3 nucleotides are TGTGCCAGCAGCCCGCTCGGTCTCTACGAGCAGTACTTC. J is TRBJ2-7 and V is TRBV5-6; D uncertain. Germline V lookup: CDR1 SGHDT, CDR2 YYEEEE. This CDR3 has 13 amino acids. V was clipped by 4 bases and J by 3 bases, with 11 bases between them.

The chain carries TRBV7-3 and TRBJ1-1, with no clear D. CDR3 length equals 13 residues. With 5 bases removed from V and 1 base from J, the gap between germline ends came to 8 bases. The germline gives CDR1 SGHTA, CDR2 FQGTGA. The CDR3 spells CASSIKRNTEAFF. In nucleotides, the CDR3 is TGTGCCAGCAGCATTAAGAGGAACACTGAAGCTTTCTTT.

The rearrangement links TRBV27 to TRBJ2-3; a possible D gene is TRBD1 (6 bases). Germline CDR1 MNHEY, CDR2 SMNVEV (reference sequence). This CDR3 is 17 amino acids long. Between the trimmed V and J ends, which lost 3 bases and 3 bases, there was a span of 19 bases. The CDR3 DNA is TGTGCCAGCAGTTTTGGGGGCAGTATTACCCGAACAGATACGCAGTATTTT. Its translation: CASSFGGSITRTDTQYF.

The chain links TRBV29-1 to TRBJ2-7, with 11 bases fitting TRBD2. CDR1 and CDR2 (germline): SQVTM, ANQGSEA. CDR3 size: 13 residues. After removal of 6 bases from V and 6 bases from J, the junction contained 7 bases not matched to a gene. The CDR3 loop reads CSVTLAGGVEQYF. The DNA for the CDR3 is TGCAGCGTGACCTTAGCGGGAGGGGTCGAGCAGTACTTC.

The chain couples TRBV28 to TRBJ2-2, with a tentative D call TRBD2 (6 bases). Germline V gene lookup returns CDR1 MDHEN and CDR2 SYDVKM. CDR3 length: 15 amino acids. Trimming left V 3 bases short and J 3 bases short, with 11 bases between. The CDR3 protein is CASSFFGDYTGELFF. The CDR3 nucleotides read TGTGCCAGCAGTTTTTTCGGGGACTACACCGGGGAGCTGTTTTTT.

The CDR3 DNA sequence: TGTGCCAGCAGCTTGGAGCGGGATGCCTTGTATACGCAGTATTTT. Residues: CASSLERDALYTQYF. The V and J genes are TRBV7-9 and TRBJ2-3; 7 positions match TRBD2. The CDR3 runs to 15 residues. Germline V lookup: CDR1 SEHNR, CDR2 FQNEAQ (reference sequence). After removal of 3 bases from V and 7 bases from J, the junction contained 10 bases not matched to a gene.

This chain links TRBV19 with TRBJ2-1; D is possibly TRBD2 (5 bases). The CDR3 runs 12 residues. CDR1 is LNHDA and CDR2 is SQIVND in the germline V gene (reference sequence). Between the trimmed V and J ends, which lost 2 bases and 9 bases, there was a span of 8 bases. This chain's CDR3 is CASSISGIEQFF. The CDR3 region has the DNA TGTGCCAGTAGTATATCCGGGATTGAGCAGTTCTTC.

The chain couples TRBV11-2 to TRBJ2-1; the match to TRBD2 covers 15 bases. J was trimmed by 6 bases and V by 4 bases; bases with no gene match: 7. From germline, CDR1 is SGHAT and CDR2 FQNNGV. The CDR3 spans 17 residues. The CDR3 bases are TGTGCCAGCAGCTACGGGACTAGCGGGAGGCTCGGCAATGAGCAGTTCTTC. This encodes CASSYGTSGRLGNEQFF.

J is TRBJ2-2 and V is TRBV2; 7 nucleotides match TRBD2. The junction had 3 bases not matched to a gene; V was cut back by 4 bases and J by 1 base. The CDR3 spans 15 residues. Germline-derived CDR1 and CDR2 are SNHLY and FYNNEI. The CDR3 DNA follows: TGTGCCAGCAGTGTAGCGGGCCAGAACACCGGGGAGCTGTTTTTT. Translating gives CASSVAGQNTGELFF.

The chain employs TRBV2 and TRBJ1-6, with D unclear. The CDR3 sequence is 13 residues long. The V end was cut by 6 bases, the J end by 10 bases, with 13 bases between. Looked up from germline, CDR1 is SNHLY and CDR2 is FYNNEI. This CDR3 is CASRNSQTSPLHF. The CDR3 region has the DNA TGTGCCAGCAGAAACAGTCAAACCTCACCCCTCCACTTT.

The gene calls are TRBV6-5 and TRBJ2-3, with 7 bases fitting TRBD1. The length of the CDR3 is 15 residues. The J segment lost 2 bases and the V segment lost 4 bases, leaving 6 bases of the junction unmatched. In germline, CDR1 is MNHEY, CDR2 SVGAGI. CDR3 DNA: TGTGCCAGCAGTTCCGCCGGGACAGACACAGATACGCAGTATTTT. Residues: CASSSAGTDTDTQYF.

This clone was counted once. J is TRBJ2-3 and V is TRBV5-6; TRBD1 is a possible D gene (6 bases). Germline V gene sequence: CDR1 SGHDT, CDR2 YYEEEE. Trimming stripped 4 bases from V and 1 base from J, with 13 bases between. There are 15 residues in the CDR3. This chain's CDR3 is CASSQPQGRTDTQYF. The CDR3 DNA follows: TGTGCCAGCAGCCAGCCCCAGGGGCGCACAGATACGCAGTATTTT.

The V and J genes are TRBV5-4 and TRBJ2-1; 11 positions agree with TRBD2. This CDR3 comprises 19 residues. Looked up from germline, CDR1 is SGHNT and CDR2 is YYREEE (reference sequence). V lost 3 bases, J lost 0 bases, and 11 bases stayed unmatched. CDR3 coding DNA: TGTGCCAGCAGCTCGCCGACTAGCGGGGCGACGAGCTCCTACAATGAGCAGTTCTTC. Its protein product is CASSSPTSGATSSYNEQFF.

The chain carries TRBV5-1 and TRBJ1-2, with 11 bases lining up with TRBD1. The ends lost 4 bases at V and 4 bases at J; junction bases unmatched: 3. Looked up from germline, CDR1 is SGHRS and CDR2 is YFSETQ. CDR3 length equals 14 residues. In nucleotides, the CDR3 is TGCGCCAGCAGCACTGGACAGGGGGCCTATGGCTACACCTTC. Encoded protein: CASSTGQGAYGYTF.

This chain connects TRBV4-1 to TRBJ1-6; D is uncertain. V dropped 3 bases and J dropped 6 bases, with 6 bases sitting between them. This CDR3 has 13 residues. CDR1 is MGHRA and CDR2 is YSYEKL in the germline V gene. The CDR3 loop is CASSQYSNSPLHF. In nucleotides, the CDR3 is TGCGCCAGCAGCCAGTACAGTAATTCACCCCTCCACTTT.

This clone was picked up a small number of times. This chain uses TRBV5-4 with TRBJ2-7; possibly TRBD2 for D (5 bases). The germline V and J ends were trimmed by 4 bases and 0 bases, with 14 bases remaining between them. Germline V gene data show CDR1 as SGHNT and CDR2 as YYREEE (reference sequence). The CDR3 totals 15 residues. This CDR3 reads CASSPSGKSSYEQYF. For the CDR3, the DNA is TGTGCCAGCAGCCCCAGCGGAAAGAGCTCCTACGAGCAGTACTTC.

This clone was observed once. CDR3 region: CATSDPNRGGSNQPQHF. The CDR3 DNA is TGTGCCACCAGTGACCCAAATAGAGGGGGTTCCAATCAGCCCCAGCATTTT. The chain links TRBV24-1 to TRBJ1-5; tentatively, D is TRBD1 (6 bases). The V end was cut by 4 bases, the J end by 3 bases, with 18 bases between. The CDR3 runs 17 residues. Germline CDR1 and CDR2: KGHDR and SFDVKD.